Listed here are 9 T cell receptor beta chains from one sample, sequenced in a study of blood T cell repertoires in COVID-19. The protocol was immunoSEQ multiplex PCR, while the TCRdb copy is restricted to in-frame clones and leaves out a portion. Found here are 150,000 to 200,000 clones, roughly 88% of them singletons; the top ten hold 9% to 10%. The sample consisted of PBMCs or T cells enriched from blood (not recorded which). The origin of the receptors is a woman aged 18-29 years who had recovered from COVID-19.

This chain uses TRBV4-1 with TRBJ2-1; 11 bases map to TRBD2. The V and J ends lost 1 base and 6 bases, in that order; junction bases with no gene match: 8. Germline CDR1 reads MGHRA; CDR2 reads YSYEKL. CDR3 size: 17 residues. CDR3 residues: CASSQAGGLAGGNEQFF. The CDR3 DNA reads TGCGCCAGCAGCCAAGCCGGGGGCCTAGCGGGAGGCAATGAGCAGTTCTTC.

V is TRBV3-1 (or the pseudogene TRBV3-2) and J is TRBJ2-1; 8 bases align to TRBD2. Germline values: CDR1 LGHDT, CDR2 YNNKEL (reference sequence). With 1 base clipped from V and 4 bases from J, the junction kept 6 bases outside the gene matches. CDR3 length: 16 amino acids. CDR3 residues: CASSQARLAGYNEQFF. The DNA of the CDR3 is TGTGCCAGCAGCCAAGCGAGGCTAGCGGGTTACAATGAGCAGTTCTTC.

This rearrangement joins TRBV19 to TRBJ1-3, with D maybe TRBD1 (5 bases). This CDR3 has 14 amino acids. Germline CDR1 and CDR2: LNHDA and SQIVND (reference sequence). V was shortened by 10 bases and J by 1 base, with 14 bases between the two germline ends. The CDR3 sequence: CATSDRPSGNTIYF. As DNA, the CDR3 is TGTGCCACCTCCGACAGACCTTCTGGAAACACCATATATTTT.

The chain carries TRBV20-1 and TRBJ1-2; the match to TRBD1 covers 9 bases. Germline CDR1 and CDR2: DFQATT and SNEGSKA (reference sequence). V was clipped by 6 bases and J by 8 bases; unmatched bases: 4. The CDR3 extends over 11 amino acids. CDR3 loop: CSAIQGAGYTF. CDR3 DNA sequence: TGCAGTGCGATACAGGGGGCCGGCTACACCTTC.

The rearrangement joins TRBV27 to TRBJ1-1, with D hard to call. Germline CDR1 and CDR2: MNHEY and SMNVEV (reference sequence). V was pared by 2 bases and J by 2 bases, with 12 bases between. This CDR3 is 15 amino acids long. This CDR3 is CASSLMGGVNTEAFF. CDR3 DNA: TGTGCCAGCAGTTTAATGGGTGGAGTTAACACTGAAGCTTTCTTT.

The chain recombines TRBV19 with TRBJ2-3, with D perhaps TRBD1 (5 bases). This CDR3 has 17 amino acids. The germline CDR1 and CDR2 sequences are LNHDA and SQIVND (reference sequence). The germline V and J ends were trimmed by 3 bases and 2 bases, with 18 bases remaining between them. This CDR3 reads CASSIVGHQEDTDTQYF. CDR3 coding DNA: TGTGCCAGTAGTATCGTGGGGCACCAAGAAGACACAGATACGCAGTATTTT.

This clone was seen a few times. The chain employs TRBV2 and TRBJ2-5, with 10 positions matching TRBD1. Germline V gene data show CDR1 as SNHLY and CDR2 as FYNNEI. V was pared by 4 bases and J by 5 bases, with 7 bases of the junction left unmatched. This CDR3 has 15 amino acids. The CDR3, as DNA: TGTGCCAGCAGTGGCTGGACAGGGGGATCGGAGACCCAGTACTTC. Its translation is CASSGWTGGSETQYF.

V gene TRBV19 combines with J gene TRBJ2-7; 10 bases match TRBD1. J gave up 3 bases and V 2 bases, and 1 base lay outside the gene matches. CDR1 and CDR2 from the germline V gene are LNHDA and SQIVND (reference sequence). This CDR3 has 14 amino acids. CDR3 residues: CASSIRDRGYEQYF. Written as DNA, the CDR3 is TGTGCCAGTAGTATACGGGACAGGGGCTACGAGCAGTACTTC. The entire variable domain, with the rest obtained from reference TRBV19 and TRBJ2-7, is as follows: DGGITQSPKYLFRKEGQNVTLSCEQNLNHDAMYWYRQDPGQGLRLIYYSQIVNDFQKGDIAEGYSVSREKKESFPLTVTSAQKNPTAFYLCASSIRDRGYEQYFGPGTRLTVT.

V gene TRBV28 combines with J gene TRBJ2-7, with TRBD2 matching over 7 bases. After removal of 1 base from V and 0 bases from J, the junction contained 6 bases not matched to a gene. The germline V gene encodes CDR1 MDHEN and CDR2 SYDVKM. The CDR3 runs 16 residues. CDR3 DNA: TGTGCCAGCAGTTTATTGCGGGGGTCGTTCTCCTACGAGCAGTACTTC. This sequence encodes CASSLLRGSFSYEQYF.